The rows below give T cell receptor beta chains drawn from one sample of a study of blood T cell repertoires in COVID-19. Sequenced by immunoSEQ multiplex PCR; TCRdb stores in-frame clones only, minus some. Among a few hundred thousand clones listed, more than 65% were seen once. Specimen: peripheral blood. These receptors were collected from a woman in her thirties or forties who had recovered from COVID-19. Each CDR3 is given with its conserved first and last residue. A D gene is named only where the DNA matches it firmly. Size values are once, few and many counts, or a class for expanded clones, and some rows have none.

TRBJ1-6 TRBV27 - - TGTGCCAGCAGTTTATTTCGGGATTCACCCCTCCACTTT CASSLFRDSPLHF
TRBJ1-1 TRBV7-9 - - TGTGCCAGCAGCTTCGGGTCAATGAACACTGAAGCTTTCTTT CASSFGSMNTEAFF
TRBJ1-6 TRBV14 - - TGTGCCAGCAGCCATCCGGATTCACCCCTCCACTTT CASSHPDSPLHF
TRBJ2-2 TRBV3-1/TRBV3-2 - - TGTGCCAGCAGCCAAGTTCCCGAGGGCACCGGGGAGCTGTTTTTT CASSQVPEGTGELFF
TRBJ2-3 TRBV7-2 TRBD2 many TGTGCCAGCAGCCTAGCGGCATATAGCACAGATACGCAGTATTTT CASSLAAYSTDTQYF
TRBJ1-5 TRBV19 - - TGTGCCAGTAGTTACCTGCGGGCCGGGCCCTCTGGTCAGCCCCAGCATTTT CASSYLRAGPSGQPQHF
TRBJ2-7 TRBV19 - once TGTGCCAGTAGTATAACAAGGGGCGGCTACGAGCAGTACTTC CASSITRGGYEQYF
TRBJ1-1 TRBV27 - - TGTGCCAGCAGTTGGGGGCCAAACACTGAAGCTTTCTTT CASSWGPNTEAFF
TRBJ1-3 TRBV18 - - TGTGCCAGCTCACCCTCGCAGGCCCAACTGGAAAACACCATATATTTT CASSPSQAQLENTIYF
TRBJ2-1 TRBV6-5 - - TGTGCCAGCAGTTCAAATGACAAGTACAATGAGCAGTTCTTC CASSSNDKYNEQFF
TRBJ2-6 TRBV6-6 - - TGTGCCAGCAGTCTCACTGCAGGGACTGGTGGGGCCAACGTCCTGACTTTC CASSLTAGTGGANVLTF
TRBJ2-7 TRBV19 TRBD2 - TGTGCCAGCAGCGCGGGGGGGTACTCCTACGAGCAGTACTTC CASSAGGYSYEQYF
TRBJ2-4 TRBV21-1 - - TGTGCCAGCAGCGGTAGCCCAACGACCAAAAACATTCAGTACTTC CASSGSPTTKNIQYF
TRBJ2-3 TRBV11-2 - - TGTGCCAGCAGCTTAGTTTCGGGGGAAACAGATACGCAGTATTTT CASSLVSGETDTQYF
TRBJ1-1 TRBV6-5 - - TGTGCCAGCATCGGGCGGGGGGTGCTGAACACTGAAGCTTTCTTT CASIGRGVLNTEAFF
TRBJ1-5 TRBV5-1 - - TGCGCCAGCAGCTTTTCGGGAAATCAGCCCCAGCATTTT CASSFSGNQPQHF
TRBJ2-3 TRBV5-1 - - TGCGCCAGCAGCTTAGGGACAAACACAGATACGCAGTATTTT CASSLGTNTDTQYF
TRBJ2-1 TRBV19 TRBD2 - TGTGCCAGTAGTATCACCAGGACTAGCGGCAACAATGAGCAGTTCTTC CASSITRTSGNNEQFF
TRBJ1-1 TRBV18 - - TGTGCCAGCTCACCTGTCGGGGGGCAGAGAACTGAAGCTTTCTTT CASSPVGGQRTEAFF
TRBJ2-7 TRBV6-5 - - TGTGCCAGCAGTTACTTCGCAGGGGCCGAGCAGTACTTC CASSYFAGAEQYF
TRBJ1-5 TRBV6-1 TRBD1 - TGTGCCAGCAGTGATGGACAGGGTGGTCAGCCCCAGCATTTT CASSDGQGGQPQHF
TRBJ2-2 TRBV7-2 TRBD2 - TGTGCCAGCAACCTGGGACTAGCTAACACCGGGGAGCTGTTTTTT CASNLGLANTGELFF
TRBJ2-1 TRBV6-2/TRBV6-3 - - TGTGCCAGCAGTTACACCCGGGACTTTTACAATGAGCAGTTCTTC CASSYTRDFYNEQFF
TRBJ2-7 TRBV3-1/TRBV3-2 TRBD2 - TGTGCCAGCAGCCACGGACTAGCGGGGGGTCCCTACGAGCAGTACTTC CASSHGLAGGPYEQYF
TRBJ2-1 TRBV10-3 - once TGTGCCATCAGTGAGTCCAGGACACTGAATGAGCAGTTCTTC CAISESRTLNEQFF
TRBJ2-5 TRBV2 TRBD2 - TGTGCCAGCAGTCCGTTCCGGGGGGGGCAAGAGACCCAGTACTTC CASSPFRGGQETQYF
TRBJ2-7 TRBV7-2 TRBD1 - TGTGCCAGCAGCTCTGACCTGGGACAGCTCTACGAGCAGTACTTC CASSSDLGQLYEQYF
TRBJ1-1 TRBV5-1 - - TGCGCCAGCAGCTTGAACGGACAGCCAGGCGCTGAAGCTTTCTTT CASSLNGQPGAEAFF
TRBJ2-1 TRBV4-1 TRBD2 - TGCGCCAGCAGCCAAGATTGGCGGGGGAGCTCCTACAATGAGCGGTTCTTC CASSQDWRGSSYNERFF
TRBJ2-3 TRBV5-1 - - TGCGCCAGCAGCTTTAGCCTTAGGACAGATACGCAGTATTTT CASSFSLRTDTQYF
TRBJ2-3 TRBV6-2/TRBV6-3 TRBD1 - TGTGCCAGCAGTACCGCAGGGGGATCTATGGATACGCAGTATTTT CASSTAGGSMDTQYF
TRBJ1-1 TRBV28 - once TGTGCCAGCACCAATCCGTCGGGGAACACTGAAGCTTTCTTT CASTNPSGNTEAFF
TRBJ1-5 TRBV7-2 - - TGTGCCAGCAGCTTAGGTAATAGCAATCAGCCCCAGCATTTT CASSLGNSNQPQHF
TRBJ1-1 TRBV11-3 TRBD1 - TGTGCCAGCAGCTTAACAGGGGGCCGGAGTTTCGATGAAGCTTTCTTT CASSLTGGRSFDEAFF
TRBJ2-5 TRBV28 TRBD1 - TGTGCCAGCAGTTCCGAAGCCGGGACAGGGCTCCAAGAGACCCAGTACTTC CASSSEAGTGLQETQYF
TRBJ2-7 TRBV3-1/TRBV3-2 TRBD2 once TGTGCCAGCAGCCAAGATCCTAGCGGGGGGTCTAGCCTCGAGCAGTACTTC CASSQDPSGGSSLEQYF
TRBJ1-1 TRBV5-1 - - TGCGCCAGCAGCTTGGCCAGGGTCCTCCTGGACACTGAAGCTTTCTTT CASSLARVLLDTEAFF
TRBJ2-3 TRBV3-1/TRBV3-2 TRBD2 - TGTGCCAGCAGCCTACCGGGGACTAGCGGCACAGATACGCAGTATTTT CASSLPGTSGTDTQYF
TRBJ2-4 TRBV11-2 TRBD1 - TGTGCCAGCAGTACGTCTTGGGACAGGTTTCAGAAAAACATTCAGTACTTC CASSTSWDRFQKNIQYF
TRBJ2-7 TRBV5-3 - - TGTGCCAGAAGCTACCAGCCTAAACAGGGCATAGACTACGAGCAGTACTTC CARSYQPKQGIDYEQYF